The 5 T cell receptor beta chains below all came from one sample that was sequenced in a study of cytomegalovirus exposure and HLA in healthy donors. The study ran its PCR with 60 Vbeta and 13 Jbeta primers. Here immunoSEQ multiplex PCR was the method, and the copy in TCRdb shows in-frame clones only, minus some. Of about 120,000 clones listed, 81% are singletons. The sample taken for sequencing was PBMCs. All receptors derive from a woman aged 40 to 50 in good health and CMV-seronegative.

The rearrangement joins TRBV27 to TRBJ2-1; TRBD2 agrees at 8 bases. The J segment lost 7 bases and the V segment lost 3 bases, leaving 5 bases of the junction unmatched. This CDR3 has 14 residues. CDR1 is MNHEY and CDR2 is SMNVEV in the germline V gene (reference sequence). DNA of the CDR3: TGTGCCAGCAGTTTCCGGGAGGGAAAAAATGAGCAGTTCTTC. Translating gives CASSFREGKNEQFF.

The rearrangement uses TRBV5-1 and TRBJ1-1; D uncertain. The V and J ends lost 3 bases and 0 bases respectively, with 12 bases between them. This CDR3 region has 15 residues. Germline lookup yields CDR1 SGHRS and CDR2 YFSETQ. CDR3 protein: CASSSGTGMNTEAFF. In DNA, the CDR3 is TGCGCCAGCAGCTCTGGCACGGGTATGAACACTGAAGCTTTCTTT.

This clone has more than one count but fewer than ten. The CDR3 DNA follows: TGTGCCAGCAGCTTGGGGGGAAACTCTGGAAACACCATATATTTT. Its protein product is CASSLGGNSGNTIYF. The J gene is TRBJ1-3, the V gene TRBV7-6, with D possibly TRBD1 on 5 matching bases. V was clipped by 3 bases and J by 0 bases, with 9 bases between them. The germline V gene has CDR1 SGHVS and CDR2 FNYEAQ. This CDR3 has 15 residues.

The chain couples TRBV18 to TRBJ1-1; the match to TRBD1 covers 8 bases. Per the germline V gene, CDR1 is KGHSH and CDR2 is LQKENI. With V trimmed by 3 bases and J by 0 bases, 3 bases remained unmatched. The CDR3 is 15 amino acids. CDR3 sequence reads: CASSPRQGMNTEAFF. The CDR3 region has the DNA TGTGCCAGCTCACCGCGACAGGGGATGAACACTGAAGCTTTCTTT. The complete variable domain, with remaining parts taken from reference TRBV18 and TRBJ1-1, reads NAGVMQNPRHLVRRRGQEARLRCSPMKGHSHVYWYRQLPEEGLKFMVYLQKENIIDESGMPKERFSAEFPKEGPSILRIQQVVRGDSAAYFCASSPRQGMNTEAFFGQGTRLTVV.

In its sample, this clone was seen once. The V gene is TRBV9, the J gene TRBJ2-3; 9 bases fit TRBD2. The CDR3 extends over 16 amino acids. Germline CDR1 SGDLS, CDR2 YYNGEE. The trim removed 1 base at V and 1 base at J, leaving 4 bases unmatched. The CDR3 here is CASSVLPSGGTDTQYF. The CDR3 nucleotides are TGTGCCAGCAGCGTACTGCCTAGCGGGGGCACAGATACGCAGTATTTT.